This T cell receptor (beta chain) was sequenced for a study of cytomegalovirus exposure and HLA in healthy donors. General study results and limits: When a later analysis was performed, an Asian-associated ancestry cluster reportedly had fewer N-insertions than the 666-donor mean. Later analysis associated a missense DCLRE1C variant with TCR beta V- and J-gene trimming.

The PCR made use of 60 Vbeta and 13 Jbeta primers. The repertoire was sequenced with immunoSEQ multiplex PCR; TCRdb's copy has only in-frame clones and lacks some. Here the sample spans about 120,000 clones, 80% being singletons. As to this clone: The antigen is not known.

Material for sequencing was PBMCs. The sequence derives from a female donor in good health and CMV-seropositive.

The chain's CDR3 is CASSLGNRVSTDTQYF. The CDR3 DNA follows: TGTGCCAGCAGCTTAGGCAACAGGGTTAGCACAGATACGCAGTATTTT. This chain connects TRBV13 to TRBJ2-3; possible D gene TRBD1, 6 bases. Trimming took 0 bases from V and 0 from J, leaving 10 bases between them. Per the germline V gene, CDR1 is PRHDT and CDR2 is FYEKMQ (reference sequence). The length of the CDR3 is 16 residues.